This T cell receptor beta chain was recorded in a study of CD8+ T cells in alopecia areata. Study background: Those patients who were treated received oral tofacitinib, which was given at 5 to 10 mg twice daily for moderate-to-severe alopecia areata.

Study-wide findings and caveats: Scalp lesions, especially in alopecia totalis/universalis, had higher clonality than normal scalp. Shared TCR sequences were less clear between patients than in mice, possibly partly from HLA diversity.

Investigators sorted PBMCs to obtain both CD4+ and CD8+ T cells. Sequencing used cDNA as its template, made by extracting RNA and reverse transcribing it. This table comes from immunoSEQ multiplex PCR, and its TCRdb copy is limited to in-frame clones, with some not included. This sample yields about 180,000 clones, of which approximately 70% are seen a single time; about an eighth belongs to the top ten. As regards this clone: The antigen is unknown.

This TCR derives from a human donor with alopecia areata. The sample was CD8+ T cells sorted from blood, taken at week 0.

This CDR3 reads CSVEEGSSYEQYF. In nucleotides, the CDR3 is TGCAGCGTTGAAGAGGGGTCCTCCTACGAGCAGTACTTC. The chain uses TRBV29-1 and TRBJ2-7; no clear D gene. V was trimmed by 0 bases and J by 0 bases, leaving 6 bases between them. The germline gives CDR1 SQVTM, CDR2 ANQGSEA. CDR3 size: 13 residues.